This TCR beta chain was obtained from a study of response to subunit inactivated influenza vaccine. Study-wide results and caveats: The authors suggested that every seasonal influenza vaccination recruits few new T cells.

One entry per CDR3 protein results from TCRdb running MiXCR on the RT-PCR reads. Of some 520,000 distinct CDR3 sequences in the sample, approximately 17% are singletons; the top ten hold approximately 3%. Germline V gene data show CDR1 as MNHNS and CDR2 as SASEGT. The ends lost 5 bases at V and 5 bases at J; junction bases unmatched: 8. This CDR3 has 15 residues. Of note for this clonotype: What it binds is not known.

This receptor was identified in a man aged 50-75 years who received an inactivated influenza vaccine. The chain joins TRBV6-1 to TRBJ2-7; 11 positions match TRBD1. This material consisted of CD4+ T cells sorted from PBMCs, taken approximately 25 months after vaccination. The CDR3 loop reads CASSPWDRGEDEQYF. The DNA of the CDR3 is TGTGCCAGCAGTCCATGGGACAGGGGGGAGGACGAGCAGTACTTC.